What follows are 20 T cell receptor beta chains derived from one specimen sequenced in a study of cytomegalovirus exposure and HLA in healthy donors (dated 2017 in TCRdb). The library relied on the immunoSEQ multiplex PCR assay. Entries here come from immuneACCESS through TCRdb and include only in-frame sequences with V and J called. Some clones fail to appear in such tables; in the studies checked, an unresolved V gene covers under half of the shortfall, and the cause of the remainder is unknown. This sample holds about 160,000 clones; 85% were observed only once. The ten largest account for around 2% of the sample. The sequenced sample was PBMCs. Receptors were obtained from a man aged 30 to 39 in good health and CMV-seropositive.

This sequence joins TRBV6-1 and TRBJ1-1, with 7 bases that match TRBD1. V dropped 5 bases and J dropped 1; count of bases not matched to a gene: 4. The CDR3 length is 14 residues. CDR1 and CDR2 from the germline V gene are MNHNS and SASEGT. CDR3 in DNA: TGTGCCAGCAGTCGGACAGGAGAGAACACTGAAGCTTTCTTT. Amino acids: CASSRTGENTEAFF.

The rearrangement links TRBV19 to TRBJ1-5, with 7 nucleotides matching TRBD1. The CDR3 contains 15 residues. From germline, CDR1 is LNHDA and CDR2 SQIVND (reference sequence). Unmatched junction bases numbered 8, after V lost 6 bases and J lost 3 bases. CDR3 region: CASRTLGQDNQPQHF. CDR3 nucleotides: TGTGCCAGTAGGACCCTAGGACAGGACAATCAGCCCCAGCATTTT.

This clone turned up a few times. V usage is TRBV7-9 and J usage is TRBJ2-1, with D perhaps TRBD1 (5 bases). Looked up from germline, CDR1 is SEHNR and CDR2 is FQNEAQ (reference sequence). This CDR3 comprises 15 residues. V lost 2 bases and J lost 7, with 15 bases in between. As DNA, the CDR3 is TGTGCCAGCAGCTTATCAGGGTCAGGTTCAAATGAGCAGTTCTTC. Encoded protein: CASSLSGSGSNEQFF.

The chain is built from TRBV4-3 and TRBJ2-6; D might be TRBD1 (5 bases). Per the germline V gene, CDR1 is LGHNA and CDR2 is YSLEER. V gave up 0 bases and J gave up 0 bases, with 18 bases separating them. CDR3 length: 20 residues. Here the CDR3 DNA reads TGCGCCAGCAGCCAAGAGGGGCAGGGATGGGTAAGCTCTGGGGCCAACGTCCTGACTTTC. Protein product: CASSQEGQGWVSSGANVLTF.

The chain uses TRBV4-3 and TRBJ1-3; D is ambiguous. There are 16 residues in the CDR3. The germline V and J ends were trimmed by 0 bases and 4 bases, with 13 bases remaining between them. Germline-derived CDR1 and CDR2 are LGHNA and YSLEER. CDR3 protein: CASSQDLSGSGNTIYF. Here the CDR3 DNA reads TGCGCCAGCAGCCAAGATTTATCGGGGTCGGGAAACACCATATATTTT.

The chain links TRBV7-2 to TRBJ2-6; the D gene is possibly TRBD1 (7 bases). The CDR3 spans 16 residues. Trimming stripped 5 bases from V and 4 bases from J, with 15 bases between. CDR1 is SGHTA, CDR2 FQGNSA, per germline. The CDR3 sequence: CASSQGGGTGANVLTF. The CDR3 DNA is TGTGCCAGCAGCCAGGGGGGTGGAACCGGGGCCAACGTCCTGACTTTC.

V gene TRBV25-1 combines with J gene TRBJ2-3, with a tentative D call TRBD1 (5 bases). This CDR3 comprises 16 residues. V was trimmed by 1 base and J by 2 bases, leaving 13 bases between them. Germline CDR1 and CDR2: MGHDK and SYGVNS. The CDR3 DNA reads TGTGCCAGCAGTGAATGGACACCAGATTTCACAGATACGCAGTATTTT. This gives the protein CASSEWTPDFTDTQYF.

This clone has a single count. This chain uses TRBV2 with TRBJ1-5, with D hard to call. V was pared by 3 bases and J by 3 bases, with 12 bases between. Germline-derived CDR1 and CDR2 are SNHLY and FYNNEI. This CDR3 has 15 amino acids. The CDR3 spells CASSDGGQYNQPQHF. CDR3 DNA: TGTGCCAGCAGTGACGGAGGGCAGTACAATCAGCCCCAGCATTTT.

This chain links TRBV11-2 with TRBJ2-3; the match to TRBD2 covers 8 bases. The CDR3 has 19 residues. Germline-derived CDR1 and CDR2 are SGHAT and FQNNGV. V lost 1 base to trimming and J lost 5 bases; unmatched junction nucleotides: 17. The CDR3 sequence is CASSLVRSTAGGPGDTQYF. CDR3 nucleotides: TGTGCCAGCAGCTTAGTCCGATCGACGGCGGGGGGCCCGGGAGATACGCAGTATTTT.

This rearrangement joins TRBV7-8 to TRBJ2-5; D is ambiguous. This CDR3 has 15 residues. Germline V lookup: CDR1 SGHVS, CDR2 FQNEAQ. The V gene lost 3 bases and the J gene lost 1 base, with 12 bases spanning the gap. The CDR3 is CASSLAWSAQETQYF. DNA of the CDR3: TGTGCCAGCAGCTTGGCTTGGAGCGCCCAAGAGACCCAGTACTTC.

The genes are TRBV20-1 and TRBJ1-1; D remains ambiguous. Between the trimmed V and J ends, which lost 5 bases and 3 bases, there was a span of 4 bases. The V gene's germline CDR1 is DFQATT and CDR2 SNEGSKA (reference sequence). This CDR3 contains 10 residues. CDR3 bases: TGCAGTGCTTCGGACACTGAAGCTTTCTTT. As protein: CSASDTEAFF.

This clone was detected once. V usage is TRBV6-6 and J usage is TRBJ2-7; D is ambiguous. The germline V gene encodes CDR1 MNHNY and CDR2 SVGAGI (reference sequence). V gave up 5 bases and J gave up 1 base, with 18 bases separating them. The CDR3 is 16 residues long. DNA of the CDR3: TGTGCCAGCAGTCACCGGTCGGGTCAAGGATCCTACGAGCAGTACTTC. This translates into CASSHRSGQGSYEQYF.

The CDR3 region has the DNA TGTGCCAGCAGCGACAGGGGATCTGGAAACACCATATATTTT. Encoded protein: CASSDRGSGNTIYF. This chain joins TRBV7-8 and TRBJ1-3, with 8 bases fitting TRBD1. The CDR3 spans 14 residues. In germline, CDR1 is SGHVS, CDR2 FQNEAQ. The J segment lost 1 base and the V segment lost 5 bases, leaving 1 base of the junction unmatched.

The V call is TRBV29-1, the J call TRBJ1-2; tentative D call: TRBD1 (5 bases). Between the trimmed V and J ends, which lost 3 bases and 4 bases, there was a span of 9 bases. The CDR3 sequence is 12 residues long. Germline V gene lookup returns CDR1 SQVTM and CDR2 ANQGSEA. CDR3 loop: CSVDWQGYGYTF. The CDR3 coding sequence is TGCAGCGTTGATTGGCAGGGCTATGGCTACACCTTC.

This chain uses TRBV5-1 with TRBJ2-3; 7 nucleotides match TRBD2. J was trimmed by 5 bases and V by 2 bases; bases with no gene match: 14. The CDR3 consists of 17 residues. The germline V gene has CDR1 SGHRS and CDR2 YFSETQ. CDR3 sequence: CASSLPSPGLKGDTQYF. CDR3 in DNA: TGCGCCAGCAGCTTACCTTCTCCGGGACTAAAAGGAGATACGCAGTATTTT.

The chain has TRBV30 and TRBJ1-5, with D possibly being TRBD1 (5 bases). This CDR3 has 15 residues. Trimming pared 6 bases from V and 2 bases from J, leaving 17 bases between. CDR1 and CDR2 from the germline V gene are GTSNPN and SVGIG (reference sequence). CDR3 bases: TGTGCCTGTGCGGAGGGGCCGTTAGGCAATCAGCCCCAGCATTTT. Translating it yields CACAEGPLGNQPQHF.

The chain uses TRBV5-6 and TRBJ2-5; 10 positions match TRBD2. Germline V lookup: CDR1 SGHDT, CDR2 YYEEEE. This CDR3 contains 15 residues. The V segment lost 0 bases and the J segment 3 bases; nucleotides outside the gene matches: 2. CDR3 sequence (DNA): TGTGCCAGCAGCTTGGAGAGCGGGGGGGAAGAGACCCAGTACTTC. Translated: CASSLESGGEETQYF.

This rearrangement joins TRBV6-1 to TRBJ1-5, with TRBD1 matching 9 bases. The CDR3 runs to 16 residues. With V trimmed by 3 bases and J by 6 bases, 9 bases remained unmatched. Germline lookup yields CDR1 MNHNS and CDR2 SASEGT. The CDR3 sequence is CASSDPGQGLSQPQHF. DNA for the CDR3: TGTGCCAGCAGTGACCCGGGACAGGGTTTAAGTCAGCCCCAGCATTTT.

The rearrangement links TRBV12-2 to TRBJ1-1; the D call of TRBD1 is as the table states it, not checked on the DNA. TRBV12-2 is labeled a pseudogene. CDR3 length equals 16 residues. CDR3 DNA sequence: TGTGCAAGTCGCTTAGACCTCAGGGGCATGAACACTGAAGCTTTCTTT. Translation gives CASRLDLRGMNTEAFF.

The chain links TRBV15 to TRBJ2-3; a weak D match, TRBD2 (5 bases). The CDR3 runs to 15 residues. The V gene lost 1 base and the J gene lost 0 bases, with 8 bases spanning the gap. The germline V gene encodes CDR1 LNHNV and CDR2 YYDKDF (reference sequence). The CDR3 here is CATSRGLASTDTQYF. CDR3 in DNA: TGTGCCACCAGCAGAGGGCTAGCTAGCACAGATACGCAGTATTTT.